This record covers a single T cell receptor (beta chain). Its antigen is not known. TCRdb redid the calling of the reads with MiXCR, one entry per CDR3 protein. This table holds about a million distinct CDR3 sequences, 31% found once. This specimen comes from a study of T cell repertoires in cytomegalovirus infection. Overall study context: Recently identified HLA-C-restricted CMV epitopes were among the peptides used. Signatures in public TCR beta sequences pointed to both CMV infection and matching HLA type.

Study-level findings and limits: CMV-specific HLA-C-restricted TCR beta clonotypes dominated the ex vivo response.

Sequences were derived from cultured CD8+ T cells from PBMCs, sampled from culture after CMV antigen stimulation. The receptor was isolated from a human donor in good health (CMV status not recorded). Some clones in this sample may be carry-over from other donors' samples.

The CDR3 protein is CATSRDRADTQYF. The CDR3 DNA is TGTGCCACCAGCAGAGATCGGGCAGATACGCAGTATTTT. V gene TRBV15 combines with J gene TRBJ2-3; D is undetermined. V lost 0 bases to trimming and J lost 4 bases, with 5 bases between them. CDR1 and CDR2 (germline): LNHNV, YYDKDF (reference sequence). This CDR3 has 13 amino acids.